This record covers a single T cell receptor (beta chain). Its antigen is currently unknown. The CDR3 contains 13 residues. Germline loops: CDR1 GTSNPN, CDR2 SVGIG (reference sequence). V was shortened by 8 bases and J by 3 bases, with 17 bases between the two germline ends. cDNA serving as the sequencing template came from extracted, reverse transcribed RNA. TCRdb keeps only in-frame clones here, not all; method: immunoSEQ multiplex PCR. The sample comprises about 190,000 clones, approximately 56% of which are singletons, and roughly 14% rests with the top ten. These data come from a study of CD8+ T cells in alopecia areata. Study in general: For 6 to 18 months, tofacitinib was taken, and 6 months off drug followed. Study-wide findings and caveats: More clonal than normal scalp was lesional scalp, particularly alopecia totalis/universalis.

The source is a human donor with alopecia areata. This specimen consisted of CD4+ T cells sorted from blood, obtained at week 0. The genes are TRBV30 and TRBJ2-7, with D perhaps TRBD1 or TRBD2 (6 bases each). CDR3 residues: CASSWKGGYEQYF. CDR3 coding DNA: TGTGCCAGTAGTTGGAAGGGGGGCTACGAGCAGTACTTC.